This record concerns one TCR beta chain sequence. Per sample, a minimum of 6.5 million PBMCs were isolated. The sample is drawn from a study of blood T cells in healthy people across ages. For the second PCR, which ran for about 7 to 11 cycles, a sample-barcoded 5' primer and a J-beta primer mix were used. One entry per CDR3 protein, called by TCRdb with MiXCR from the 5' RACE reads. The sample holds roughly 1.9 million distinct CDR3 sequences, about 39% seen once. Germline values: CDR1 LNHNV, CDR2 YYDKDF (reference sequence). The CDR3 contains 12 residues. With 0 bases removed from V and 13 bases from J, the gap between germline ends came to 10 bases.

This receptor was obtained from a human donor in good health. This sequence joins TRBV15 and TRBJ2-4, with TRBD2 as a possible D gene (5 bases). The sequenced sample consisted of blood. The CDR3 DNA sequence: TGTGCCACCAGCAGAGATGGGTGGGAGCAGTACTTC. Protein sequence: CATSRDGWEQYF.